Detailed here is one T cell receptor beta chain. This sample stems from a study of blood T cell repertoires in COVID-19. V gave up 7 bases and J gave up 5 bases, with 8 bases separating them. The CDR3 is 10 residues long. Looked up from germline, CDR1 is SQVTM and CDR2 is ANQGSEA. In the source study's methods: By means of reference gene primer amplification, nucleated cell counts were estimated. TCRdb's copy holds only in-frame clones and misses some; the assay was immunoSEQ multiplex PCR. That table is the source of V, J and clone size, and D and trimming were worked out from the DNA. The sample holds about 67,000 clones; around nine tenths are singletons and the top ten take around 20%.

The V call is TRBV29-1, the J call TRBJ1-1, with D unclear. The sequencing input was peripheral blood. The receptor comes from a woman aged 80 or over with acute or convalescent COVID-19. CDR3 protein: CSGAETEAFF. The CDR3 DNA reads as TGCAGCGGGGCTGAAACTGAAGCTTTCTTT.